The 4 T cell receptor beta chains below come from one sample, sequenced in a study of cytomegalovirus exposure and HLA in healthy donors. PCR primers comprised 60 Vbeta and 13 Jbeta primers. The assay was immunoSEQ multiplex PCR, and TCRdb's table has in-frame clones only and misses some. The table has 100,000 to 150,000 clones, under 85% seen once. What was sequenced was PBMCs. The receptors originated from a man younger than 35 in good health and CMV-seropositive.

CDR3 DNA: TGTGCCAGCAGGACAGGAAACAGGGCAAACTATGGCTACACCTTC. Translated, it gives CASRTGNRANYGYTF. The chain uses TRBV2 and TRBJ1-2; a weak D match, TRBD1 (6 bases). Germline CDR1 is SNHLY and CDR2 is FYNNEI. The V end lost 6 bases, the J end lost 2 bases, and 16 bases lay between the germline ends. The CDR3 has 15 amino acids.

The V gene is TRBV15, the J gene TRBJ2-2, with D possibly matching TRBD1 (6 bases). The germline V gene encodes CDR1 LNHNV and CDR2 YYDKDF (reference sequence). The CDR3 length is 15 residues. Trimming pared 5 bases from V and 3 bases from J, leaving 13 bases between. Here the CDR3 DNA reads TGTGCCACCAGCTCCGGGGACACCTACACCGGGGAGCTGTTTTTT. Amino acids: CATSSGDTYTGELFF.

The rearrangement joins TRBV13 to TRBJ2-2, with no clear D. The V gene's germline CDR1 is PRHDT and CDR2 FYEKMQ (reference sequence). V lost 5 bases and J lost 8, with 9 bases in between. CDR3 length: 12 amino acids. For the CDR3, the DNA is TGTGCCAGCAGCGCGCAATTAGGGGAGCTGTTTTTT. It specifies CASSAQLGELFF.

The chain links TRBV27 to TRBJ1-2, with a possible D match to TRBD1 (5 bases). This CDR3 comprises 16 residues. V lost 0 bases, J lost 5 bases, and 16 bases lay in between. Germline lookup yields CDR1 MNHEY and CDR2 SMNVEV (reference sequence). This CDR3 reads CASSLSILGELYGYTF. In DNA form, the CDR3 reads TGTGCCAGCAGTTTATCGATTTTAGGGGAACTATATGGCTACACCTTC.